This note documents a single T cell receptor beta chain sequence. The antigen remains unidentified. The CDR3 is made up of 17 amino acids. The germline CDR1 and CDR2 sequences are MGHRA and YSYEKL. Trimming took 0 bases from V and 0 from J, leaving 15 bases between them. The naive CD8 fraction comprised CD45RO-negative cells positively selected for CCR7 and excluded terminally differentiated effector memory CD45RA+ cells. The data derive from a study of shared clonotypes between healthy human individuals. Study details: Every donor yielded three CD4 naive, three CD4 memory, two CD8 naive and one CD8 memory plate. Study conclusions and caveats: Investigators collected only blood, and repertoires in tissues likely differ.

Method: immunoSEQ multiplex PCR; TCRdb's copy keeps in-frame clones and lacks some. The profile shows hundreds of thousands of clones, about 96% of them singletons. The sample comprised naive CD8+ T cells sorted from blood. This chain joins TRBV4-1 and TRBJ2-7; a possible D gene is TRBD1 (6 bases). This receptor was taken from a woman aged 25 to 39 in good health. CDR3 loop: CASSQEPWDTNSYEQYF. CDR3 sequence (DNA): TGCGCCAGCAGCCAAGAGCCTTGGGACACCAACTCCTACGAGCAGTACTTC.